This T cell receptor (beta chain) was sequenced during a study of radiotherapy plus CTLA-4 blockade in lung cancer (dated by TCRdb to 2016 to 2019). For context, the study as a whole: Objective responses were observed in approximately 17% of enrolled patients, and disease control was achieved in approximately 30%.

General conclusions and limits of the study: After treatment with radiotherapy and ipilimumab, TCR clones that originated in tumors expanded in peripheral blood. The strongest predictors of response, as reported, were early dynamic changes in blood T cell clones along with a rise in serum interferon-beta after radiation.

For this clone: The specificity of this receptor is unknown. Per-nucleotide qualities are absent, and no much larger clonotype sits a single base away.

In this study, focal radiation therapy paired with CTLA-4 blockade (ipilimumab) was tested in patients who had chemo-refractory metastatic non-small-cell lung cancer. The library was generated by the immunoSEQ multiplex PCR assay. TCRdb retrieved this table from immuneACCESS and kept in-frame rearrangements only. Not all clones are present; in checked studies, unresolved V genes account for under half, and no reason is known for the remainder. For this sample the table gives 40,000 or so clones, of which more than 60% were detected only once. Of the sample, 9.8% falls within the top ten clones. The receptor's source is a human donor with non-small cell lung cancer who had stable disease on radiotherapy plus ipilimumab. Source: peripheral blood, taken from a patient treated with radiotherapy plus ipilimumab.

CDR3 region: CASSQSRGLGGYTF. The sequenced DNA: TGTGCCAGCAGCCAAAGCAGGGGGCTAGGTGGCTACACCTTC. The sequence joins TRBV5-4 to TRBJ1-2; 8 junctional bases match TRBD1. The CDR3 covers 14 residues, taking in both the cysteine and the phenylalanine. Only the CDR3 part of the read is kept: 42 bases, read in frame from the first base. The germline V gene (reference sequence) specifies SGHNT as CDR1 and YYREEE as CDR2. V and J are trimmed by 4 bases and 7 bases, and the gene matches miss 9 bases of the junction. Supplemented by the reference TRBV5-4 and TRBJ1-2 proteins around the CDR3, the complete variable domain is ETGVTQSPTHLIKTRGQQVTLRCSSQSGHNTVSWYQQALGQGPQFIFQYYREEENGRGNFPPRFSGLQFPNYSSELNVNALELDDSALYLCASSQSRGLGGYTFGSGTRLTVV.